The clone carrying this T cell receptor (beta chain) appeared a single time. Data came from immunoSEQ multiplex PCR; TCRdb stores just in-frame clones and leaves some out. The sample gives approximately 87,000 clones, more than 85% of which show up once; around 1.3% is in the top ten. The data originate from a study of control samples from healthy donors and cancer patients. Looked up from germline, CDR1 is SEHNR and CDR2 is FQNEAQ (reference sequence). V lost 4 bases and J 5 bases, leaving 14 bases between the germline ends. The CDR3 loop spans 15 amino acids. This receptor was taken from a woman aged 45-65 years in good health. The J gene is TRBJ1-4, the V gene TRBV7-9, with D possibly being TRBD1 (5 bases). Sequenced input: blood. CDR3 amino acids: CASSYTTDTNEKLFF. Written as DNA, the CDR3 is TGTGCCAGCAGCTATACGACAGATACAAATGAAAAACTGTTTTTT.